This T cell receptor (beta chain) was captured by sequencing in a study of T cell changes during pregnancy in multiple sclerosis (dated by TCRdb to between 2018 and 2021). For the wider study: Changes in the T cell repertoire over the course of pregnancy were examined in this study in women with multiple sclerosis.

Receptor libraries were prepared by the immunoSEQ multiplex PCR assay. This immuneACCESS table, as held by TCRdb, lists in-frame sequences with V and J called but not all clones. Of the missing ones, under half trace to an unresolved V gene in checked studies; the others have no known cause. This sample holds roughly 58,000 clones; roughly 94% were observed only once. The top ten clonotypes cover around 3.5% of the sample. Concerning this clone: Its cognate antigen has yet to be identified. No much larger clonotype is one base removed from it; base qualities were not supplied.

The CDR3 runs 12 amino acids, cysteine and phenylalanine included. Only the CDR3 region is kept as DNA, spanning 36 bases read in frame from base 1. The germline V gene encodes CDR1 SNHLY and CDR2 FYNNEI. From V the trimming removes 3 bases and from J it removes 12 bases, while the gene matches leave 7 bases of the junction unaccounted for. The sample here was CD8+ T cells from peripheral blood mononuclear cells, taken in the third trimester of pregnancy. The source is a female donor with multiple sclerosis, enrolled in a pregnancy study. The chain couples TRBV2 to TRBJ2-5; a stretch of 7 junction bases matches TRBD1. The CDR3 protein is CASSDEGAGEYF. In nucleotides, the sequence is TGTGCCAGCAGTGATGAGGGGGCAGGGGAGTACTTC. Outside the CDR3, residues come from the reference TRBV2 and TRBJ2-5 proteins, so the full variable domain is: EPEVTQTPSHQVTQMGQEVILRCVPISNHLYFYWYRQILGQKVEFLVSFYNNEISEKSEIFDDQFSVERPDGSNFTLKIRSTKLEDSAMYFCASSDEGAGEYFGPGTRLLVL.